This T cell receptor beta chain was recorded in a study of human T cells and chemical hapten exposure (dated by TCRdb to the early 2020s). A note on the overall study: Libraries were pooled for sequencing, and per-sample TCR yields varied mainly because of small differences in library volumes within the pool. Each blood RNA sample was used to sequence both TCR alpha and TCR beta chains. In alopecia patients, the study followed how the peripheral blood TCR repertoire changed in vivo over primary and secondary sensitization to diphenylcyclopropenone (DPC), a hapten.

Total RNA was extracted from unfractionated whole blood that had been collected in Tempus Blood RNA tubes. As TCR sequencing controls, four or five healthy volunteers were used, with blood taken at day 0, 2 weeks and 6 weeks. General conclusions and limits of the study: After repeated subsampling, changes were observed in the strength of the expansion versus patch-test correlation and in the threshold at which the correlation became significant. The number of TCRs above 1 in 1000 frequency did not change with DPC sensitization; there was no evidence of global repertoire structure alterations.

This clonotype was counted at least ten times. Its antigen remains unidentified. Base-call qualities are not available, and no considerably larger clone is one nucleotide away. Library method: 5' RACE. TCRdb records Illumina MiSeq as the sequencer. Library preparation attached unique molecular identifiers to individual cDNA molecules for quantitative, reproducible TCR counting. Regarding the original processing steps: A median of approximately 96,000 TCRs per sample was observed, with a range of 23,224 to 690,600. V, J and CDR3 annotation of the TCR reads was carried out using the Decombinator software suite. For PS versus PT1 abundance plots, all samples were subsampled to the same number of TCRs (28,000). Expanded TCRs were defined as absent before sensitization and observed at least eight times at the 2-week time point. In-frame beta chains were kept once TCRdb had trimmed the public reads at Q25 with fastp and called clones with MiXCR. Rows with one shared CDR3 protein collapse into an entry with the most common genes and DNA. The V and J calls come from TCRdb's annotation, not from the publication. This sample holds about 140,000 distinct CDR3 sequences; over 3.5% were observed only once. Around 1.5% of the sample goes to the ten largest clones.

V loses 5 bases, J loses 1 base, and the germline ends lie 14 bases apart. From the cysteine up to the phenylalanine, the CDR3 has a length of 15 residues. Only the CDR3 DNA stays, 45 bases, in frame from base 1. The receptor chain draws on TRBV12-3 or TRBV12-4 and TRBJ1-1; the best D guess is TRBD1, with 5 bases matching. This sequence originates from a female donor in good health. The CDR3 protein: CASSPGLRENTEAFF. The nucleotides are TGTGCCAGCAGTCCGGGGCTACGGGAGAACACTGAAGCTTTCTTT.